Detailed here is one T cell receptor (beta chain). This CDR3 has 14 residues. Germline V gene lookup returns CDR1 MDHEN and CDR2 SYDVKM. The J segment lost 6 bases and the V segment lost 10 bases, leaving 12 bases of the junction unmatched. MiXCR was run by TCRdb on the RT-PCR reads, yielding one entry per CDR3 protein. The sample has more than 600,000 distinct CDR3 sequences; approximately 15% are singletons. Sequenced sample: memory CD4+ T cells from blood. The source of this sequence is a female donor in good health, serving as a healthy control. The genes are TRBV28 and TRBJ1-5; 7 bases line up with TRBD1. CDR3 in amino acids: CATLDQGDVQPQHF. The CDR3 DNA is TGTGCCACCTTGGATCAGGGGGATGTTCAGCCCCAGCATTTT.